This T cell receptor beta chain was documented in a study of cytomegalovirus exposure and HLA in healthy donors. Overall study results and limits: As a later analysis showed, a missense DCLRE1C variant was linked to trimming of TCR beta V- and J-genes.

The PCR employed 60 Vbeta primers together with 13 Jbeta primers. The assay was immunoSEQ multiplex PCR, and TCRdb's table has in-frame clones only and misses some. Of about 140,000 clones detected, approximately 79% appear once; the ten largest clones hold 8.8%. The CDR3 spans 15 residues. V was clipped by 5 bases and J by 1 base; unmatched bases: 6. The germline V gene encodes CDR1 SGHNT and CDR2 YENEEA. This clone was observed once. Its antigen remains unidentified. This clonotype was obtained from a woman aged 45 to 65 in good health and CMV-seropositive. The chain couples TRBV11-3 to TRBJ2-3; TRBD1 matches at 7 bases. Sequencing input: PBMCs. The CDR3, as DNA: TGTGCCAGCAGCGGCACAGGGGTTGGCACAGATACGCAGTATTTT. Translated: CASSGTGVGTDTQYF.